The entry that follows covers one T cell receptor (beta chain) sequence. The specificity of this receptor is unknown. Base qualities were left out, and no much larger clone turns up one base away. The sample comes from a study of regulatory T cells in long-lasting Graves disease (dated by TCRdb to 2020 to 2023). Regarding the complete study: Patients with newly diagnosed Graves' disease had been on antithyroid drugs for under 3 months. Peripheral blood TCR sequencing and RNA sequencing compared persistent Graves' disease patients with newly diagnosed Graves' disease patients. The study was registered as a clinical trial and conducted in China. A total of some 35 samples underwent TCR sequencing: approximately 13 from persistent and approximately 20 from newly diagnosed Graves' disease patients.

Broader findings and caveats from the paper: A larger number of public clonotypes was shared among persistent patients (2,741) than among newly diagnosed patients (more than 850). Compared with newly diagnosed patients, patients with persistent Graves' disease had lower TCR Shannon entropy and fewer highly expanded clones, which suggests clonal expansion. As a limitation, the authors acknowledged that the small sample size may reduce accuracy. Sequencing and analysis were limited to the TCR beta chain. Only peripheral blood was studied, because thyroid tissue, the primary lesion, was inaccessible.

Explained via the paper, the time point label denotes: newly diagnosed GD, antithyroid drugs for less than 3 months. RNA was extracted from PBMCs in TRIzol for both TCR sequencing and RNA sequencing. Graves' disease was diagnosed according to American Thyroid Association guidelines. Recruitment of patients was carried out at an endocrinology department in Xi'an, China. From each patient, approximately 9 milliliters of peripheral blood was collected into an EDTA anticoagulant tube. Ficoll Paque Plus density gradient separation was used to isolate PBMCs, and no further T cell sorting was performed. An Agilent 2100 Bioanalyzer and agarose gel were used to check RNA quality, while a NanoDrop 2000 measured RNA concentration. Libraries came from multiplex PCR. Sequenced using an Illumina HiSeq 4000. TCR beta libraries were built with iRepertoire HTBI primers and Arm-PCR amplification of CDR3 regions. Before sequencing, the PCR products underwent gel purification. As for the authors' bioinformatics: Gene usage analysis of CDR3 amino acid clonotypes used the approximately 56 TRBV and 12 to 15 TRBJ segments found across samples. COPE and FqMerger were used to merge the filtered high-quality paired reads into contigs. Contigs were aligned with BLAST to IMGT TRBV, TRBD and TRBJ reference genes, and CDR3 was defined per IMGT. Highly expanded clones were defined as clonotypes with a frequency above 0.1%. Repertoire diversity was measured by Shannon entropy, and V-J evenness by the Gini coefficient. Clonotypes shared by more than one individual were considered public. Starting from the raw public reads, TCRdb applied fastp trimming at Q25, assembled clones with MiXCR and retained in-frame beta chains. Identical CDR3 protein sequences are pooled into one entry, listed with their most common genes and DNA. None of the V and J calls come from the authors' own analysis; TCRdb made them. Recorded for this sample are roughly 500,000 distinct CDR3 sequences; less than 15% of them occurred a single time. 8% to 10% of the sample goes to the ten largest clones.

The sample also formed part of further work on T cells in Graves' hyperthyroidism and ophthalmopathy. That second publication adds: Graves' hyperthyroidism was defined as stable when no progression to ophthalmopathy occurred over 18 months of follow-up. Hyperthyroidism patients were newly diagnosed, with disease duration under 2 months, and aged 18 to 65 years. Patients with uncontrolled infections, other autoimmune diseases, pregnancy or lactation were excluded. Diagnoses relied on clinical symptoms, serum thyroxine and TRAb, thyroid ultrasound and orbital computed tomography. The TCR CDR3 was subjected to a first round of RT-PCR using the HTBI primer set and the Qiagen OneStep RT-PCR kit. Most expanded thyroid clonotypes (frequency above 0.001) were also detected in blood, a finding suggesting that blood repertoires may reflect thyroid immune responses. A model built on a 13 V-J signature distinguished ophthalmopathy from stable hyperthyroidism, reaching 87.88% sensitivity and around 81% specificity in cross-validation and 80%/75% in testing. In validation, progression to ophthalmopathy was predicted by the model with roughly 69% sensitivity and roughly 76% specificity, a median of around 6.5 months before onset. A discovery cohort of 95 to 100 patients, roughly 43 with Graves' ophthalmopathy and 55 to 60 with stable Graves' hyperthyroidism, was used to find distinguishing TCR V-J signatures. An independent validation cohort of 18 to 20 hyperthyroidism patients and approximately 16 patients who later progressed to ophthalmopathy tested prospective prediction of ophthalmopathy. For training and testing, the roughly 93 patients in the discovery cohort were randomly divided in a 7:3 ratio. In addition, the study compared T-cell repertoires in thyroid tissue and in blood from roughly 6 Graves' hyperthyroidism patients. After blood sampling, hyperthyroidism patients were treated with methimazole at a starting dose of 30 mg daily, and ophthalmopathy patients were treated with high-dose intravenous methylprednisolone. A second multiplex PCR round built the libraries, followed by size selection and purification. The libraries were sequenced on an Illumina HiSeq2000 using paired-end 100 bp reads. SOAPnuke was used to process the raw data, with reads discarded if the reads contained adapters or uncalled bases, had a mean Phred below 15, or lacked an exact constant-primer or identifier match. High-quality paired reads were merged with COPE v1.2.5, and unique nucleotide sequences were defined as clonotypes. Clonotypes were aligned to IMGT TRBV, TRBD and TRBJ reference segments using MiTCR v1.1. Only V-J combinations with frequency above 0.0001, covering 99% to 99.2% of repertoires, were analysed. A TCS score was defined as the ratio between F50 (clonal expansion) and ExV (chaos), using BLOSUM62-based TCRdist between CDR3 peptides within each V-J. Welch's t-statistics and random forest reduced around 510 V-J features to some 14, which were used in a naive Bayes classifier (R e1071). No statistical method was used to fix the sample size in advance, and group allocation was not hidden from the investigators. TCR Vbeta CDR3 sequencing of some 140 peripheral blood samples (under 45 ophthalmopathy, 75 hyperthyroidism and roughly 17 progressor patients) is reported in the paper.

Sequenced here: peripheral blood mononuclear cells (PBMCs), sampled at new diagnosis, from a patient treated with antithyroid drugs. This receptor was taken from a man between 25 and 39 years old with Graves disease. Donor details come from another sample of the same person, matched by shared clones.

The CDR3 reads as follows: CASSFDSTYNEQFF. The bases are TGTGCCAGCAGCTTTGACAGCACCTACAATGAGCAGTTCTTC. The rearrangement combines TRBV5-5 with TRBJ2-1; TRBD1 is possibly the D segment (5 matching bases). CDR1 and CDR2 are drawn from the germline V gene (reference sequence): SGHKS, YYEKEE. Spanning cysteine to phenylalanine, the CDR3 consists of 14 amino acids. The kept DNA is CDR3 alone, 42 bases in frame from the first base. V gives up 2 bases and J gives up 2 bases, and the segment between their germline ends measures 8 bases.